One and the same sample provided the 32 T cell receptor beta chains below, sequenced in a study of blood T cells in healthy people across ages. Then a second PCR, running roughly 7 to 11 cycles, was carried out with a sample-barcoded 5' primer and a J-beta primer mix. Using its own MiXCR run on the 5' RACE reads, TCRdb lists one record per CDR3 protein. The sample comprises fewer than 2 million distinct CDR3 sequences, about 39% of which are singletons, and 20% to 25% rests with the top ten. The specimen was blood. These receptors all come from a human donor in good health.

This clonotype was counted between two and nine times. The V and J genes are TRBV29-1 and TRBJ1-2, with 9 bases matching TRBD1. This CDR3 has 16 residues. The V and J ends lost 1 base and 4 bases, in that order; junction bases with no gene match: 10. The germline V gene has CDR1 SQVTM and CDR2 ANQGSEA. CDR3: CSVEARGDRDFYGYTF. The CDR3 coding sequence is TGCAGCGTTGAAGCTAGGGGGGACAGGGACTTCTATGGCTACACCTTC.

The rearrangement links TRBV10-3 to TRBJ1-5, with D possibly matching TRBD1 (6 bases). The CDR3 is made up of 16 amino acids. The germline V and J ends were trimmed by 3 bases and 2 bases, with 14 bases remaining between them. The germline V gene has CDR1 ENHRY and CDR2 SYGVKD. The DNA for the CDR3 is TGTGCCATCAGTGACGGCAGGGGCCCTGGCAATCAGCCCCAGCATTTT. This sequence encodes CAISDGRGPGNQPQHF.

The CDR3 DNA is TGTGCCACCAGTGACACCACATGGGACGAGCAGTACTTC. As protein: CATSDTTWDEQYF. This sequence joins TRBV24-1 and TRBJ2-7; D gene ambiguous. This CDR3 has 13 amino acids. Germline V gene data show CDR1 as KGHDR and CDR2 as SFDVKD. Trimming left V 4 bases short and J 5 bases short, with 11 bases between.

Comment on this clonotype: This could be a read error, since a much larger clone is one nucleotide away. The chain couples TRBV28 to TRBJ2-3; perhaps TRBD1 as D (6 bases). The V gene's germline CDR1 is MDHEN and CDR2 SYDVKM. CDR3 size: 13 residues. CDR3 amino acids: CAGRETGTDTQYF. The DNA for the CDR3 is TGTGCCGGCAGAGAGACAGGAACAGATACGCAGTATTTT.

The V call is TRBV6-6, the J call TRBJ2-3; 8 bases are a match to TRBD2. After removal of 5 bases from V and 0 bases from J, the junction contained 10 bases not matched to a gene. Germline CDR1 and CDR2: MNHNY and SVGAGI (reference sequence). The CDR3 covers 17 residues. Here the CDR3 reads CASSQILAGTSTDTQYF. The CDR3 DNA reads TGTGCCAGCAGTCAAATATTAGCGGGGACTAGCACAGATACGCAGTATTTT.

This clonotype has only a few counts. This rearrangement joins TRBV15 to TRBJ1-2, with D possibly matching TRBD1 (5 bases). The germline V gene encodes CDR1 LNHNV and CDR2 YYDKDF (reference sequence). Trimming stripped 3 bases from V and 0 bases from J, with 14 bases between. CDR3 length: 16 residues. The CDR3 coding sequence is TGTGCCACCAGCAGGGGACGGACCAGCTCTAACTATGGCTACACCTTC. It codes for CATSRGRTSSNYGYTF.

The rearrangement uses TRBV5-1 and TRBJ2-1; 9 bases agree with TRBD1. Losses at the gene ends were 5 bases for V and 7 bases for J; bases not matched to a gene: 10. The CDR3 is made up of 15 amino acids. The germline V gene encodes CDR1 SGHRS and CDR2 YFSETQ. CDR3 loop: CASSPDWTGVNEQFF. In DNA, the CDR3 is TGCGCCAGCAGTCCAGACTGGACAGGGGTAAATGAGCAGTTCTTC.

This rearrangement joins TRBV7-2 to TRBJ1-1; unclear D gene. This CDR3 has 14 residues. The V end was cut by 4 bases, the J end by 0 bases, with 9 bases between. CDR1 and CDR2 from the germline V gene are SGHTA and FQGNSA. The chain's CDR3 is CASSSSIMNTEAFF. For the CDR3, the DNA is TGTGCCAGCAGCTCCTCGATTATGAACACTGAAGCTTTCTTT.

The chain recombines TRBV7-9 with TRBJ2-1; D is perhaps TRBD2 (5 bases). V was clipped by 5 bases and J by 3 bases, with 14 bases between them. Looked up from germline, CDR1 is SEHNR and CDR2 is FQNEAQ (reference sequence). This CDR3 region has 15 residues. This CDR3 is CASSATGGGYNEQFF. The DNA of the CDR3 is TGTGCCAGCAGCGCCACCGGCGGAGGCTACAATGAGCAGTTCTTC.

The J gene is TRBJ1-6, the V gene TRBV6-6; 11 bases are a match to TRBD1. This CDR3 has 15 residues. Germline V gene sequence: CDR1 MNHNY, CDR2 SVGAGI (reference sequence). After removal of 6 bases from V and 7 bases from J, the junction contained 5 bases not matched to a gene. CDR3 sequence: CASRPGQGANSPLHF. CDR3 in DNA: TGTGCCAGCAGACCCGGACAGGGGGCCAATTCACCCCTCCACTTT.

This clonotype was observed a few times. The V call is TRBV29-1, the J call TRBJ2-7, with TRBD2 as a possible D gene (5 bases). The ends were cut back, 2 bases at V and 0 bases at J, with 8 bases in the middle. Per the germline V gene, CDR1 is SQVTM and CDR2 is ANQGSEA. The CDR3 sequence is 13 residues long. The CDR3 sequence is CSVEWENSYEQYF. The DNA for the CDR3 is TGCAGCGTTGAATGGGAGAACTCCTACGAGCAGTACTTC.

This clonotype was seen a single time. The gene calls are TRBV29-1 and TRBJ1-1; 7 bases align to TRBD1. J lost 3 bases, V lost 7 bases, and 8 bases had no gene match. CDR1 and CDR2 from the germline V gene are SQVTM and ANQGSEA. The CDR3 totals 13 residues. Here the CDR3 reads CSALTGRDTEAFF. The CDR3 DNA reads as TGCAGCGCCTTGACAGGGCGGGACACTGAAGCTTTCTTT.

This chain joins TRBV5-8 and TRBJ2-7, with 8 bases identical to TRBD1. V was clipped by 5 bases and J by 2 bases; unmatched bases: 9. CDR3 size: 15 residues. The germline gives CDR1 SGHTS, CDR2 YDEGEE. The chain's CDR3 is CASSTTGTGPYEQYF. CDR3 DNA: TGTGCCAGCAGTACAACCGGGACAGGTCCCTACGAGCAGTACTTC.

This clonotype appeared a few times. The J gene is TRBJ1-5, the V gene TRBV4-3; no definite D call. Trimming took off 0 bases at V and 5 bases at J, with 11 bases between the two ends. Germline values: CDR1 LGHNA, CDR2 YSLEER. This CDR3 comprises 15 residues. The CDR3 reads CASSQDREGDQPQHF. The CDR3 bases are TGCGCCAGCAGCCAAGATAGAGAGGGAGATCAGCCCCAGCATTTT.

The chain joins TRBV20-1 to TRBJ1-1; D unresolved. V dropped 6 bases and J dropped 5 bases, with 10 bases sitting between them. The germline V gene has CDR1 DFQATT and CDR2 SNEGSKA (reference sequence). The CDR3 runs to 11 residues. CDR3: CSAPLRTEAFF. CDR3 DNA sequence: TGCAGTGCCCCCCTCAGGACTGAAGCTTTCTTT.

This clonotype has a handful of counts. The rearrangement links TRBV28 to TRBJ1-2; D not resolved. In germline, CDR1 is MDHEN, CDR2 SYDVKM. The CDR3 runs to 11 residues. Trimming pared 11 bases from V and 0 bases from J, leaving 7 bases between. The CDR3 DNA reads as TGTGCCGAGGGATCTAACTATGGCTACACCTTC. This sequence encodes CAEGSNYGYTF.

The chain links TRBV4-1 to TRBJ2-3, with 8 bases lining up with TRBD2. The CDR3 length is 16 residues. Germline V lookup: CDR1 MGHRA, CDR2 YSYEKL. V lost 4 bases to trimming and J lost 5 bases; unmatched junction nucleotides: 11. The DNA of the CDR3 is TGCGCCAGCAGCCCCCGTGGGACTAGTAGGGGAGATACGCAGTATTTT. Translation: CASSPRGTSRGDTQYF.

This clonotype was counted between two and nine times. The gene calls are TRBV4-3 and TRBJ1-2; a weak D match, TRBD1 (5 bases). CDR3 length: 17 residues. Trimming pared 3 bases from V and 0 bases from J, leaving 17 bases between. Germline lookup yields CDR1 LGHNA and CDR2 YSLEER. CDR3 region: CASSHPREGAANYGYTF. CDR3 DNA sequence: TGCGCCAGCAGCCACCCAAGAGAAGGGGCCGCTAACTATGGCTACACCTTC.

Only a few counts were recorded for this clonotype. This chain links TRBV29-1 with TRBJ1-1; 7 bases line up with TRBD1. This CDR3 is 15 amino acids long. From germline, CDR1 is SQVTM and CDR2 ANQGSEA. CDR3: CSVQGTAVKEMEAFF. Written as DNA, the CDR3 is TGCAGTGTACAGGGGACAGCAGTTAAAGAAATGGAAGCTTTCTTT.

This clonotype was counted between two and nine times. J is TRBJ2-3 and V is TRBV7-2, with 16 bases fitting TRBD2. From germline, CDR1 is SGHTA and CDR2 FQGNSA. This CDR3 contains 18 residues. Unmatched junction bases numbered 6, after V lost 4 bases and J lost 2 bases. CDR3 bases: TGTGCCAGCAGCTCCGGGACTAGCGGGGGGGCTTTCACAGATACGCAGTATTTT. Translated, it gives CASSSGTSGGAFTDTQYF.

This clonotype was counted a few times. V gene TRBV10-3 combines with J gene TRBJ2-3, with 8 bases identical to TRBD2. Germline CDR1 reads ENHRY; CDR2 reads SYGVKD. V was pared by 6 bases and J by 2 bases, with 4 bases of the junction left unmatched. This CDR3 is 14 amino acids long. The CDR3 DNA reads as TGTGCCATCAGCAGCGGGGGCCACACAGATACGCAGTATTTT. Translation: CAISSGGHTDTQYF.

This clonotype was counted a few times. V is TRBV4-2 and J is TRBJ1-6, with TRBD1 as a possible D gene (6 bases). V lost 1 base and J 5 bases, leaving 12 bases between the germline ends. The germline CDR1 and CDR2 sequences are LGHNA and YNFKEQ. This CDR3 comprises 16 residues. CDR3: CASSQAIGQNNSPLHF. CDR3 nucleotide sequence: TGTGCCAGCAGCCAAGCTATCGGACAGAATAATTCACCCCTCCACTTT.

A few counts support this clonotype. The V and J genes are TRBV4-3 and TRBJ1-6; D gene ambiguous. Germline V lookup: CDR1 LGHNA, CDR2 YSLEER. V was clipped by 0 bases and J by 10 bases, with 10 bases between them. The CDR3 consists of 14 residues. The CDR3 spells CASSQDDKPSPLHF. CDR3 nucleotide sequence: TGCGCCAGCAGCCAAGATGACAAACCCTCACCCCTCCACTTT.

The sample holds one count of this clonotype. This sequence joins TRBV2 and TRBJ1-4; D is uncertain. The V and J ends lost 7 bases and 0 bases respectively, with 12 bases between them. The CDR3 has 15 residues. The germline V gene encodes CDR1 SNHLY and CDR2 FYNNEI. DNA of the CDR3: TGTGCCAGCACGATCGGTGGTGCAACTAATGAAAAACTGTTTTTT. Protein product: CASTIGGATNEKLFF.

The chain links TRBV11-2 to TRBJ2-2; D remains unclear. V was clipped by 4 bases and J by 4 bases, with 13 bases between them. CDR1 SGHAT and CDR2 FQNNGV come from the germline V gene. The CDR3 has 15 residues. CDR3 sequence reads: CASSSYIRSTGELFF. CDR3 sequence (DNA): TGTGCCAGCAGCTCGTACATAAGGAGCACCGGGGAGCTGTTTTTT.

This clonotype has only a few counts. The V gene is TRBV4-3, the J gene TRBJ1-2; 9 bases agree with TRBD1. The CDR3 is made up of 16 amino acids. V gave up 3 bases and J gave up 2 bases; unmatched junction bases: 7. Germline V lookup: CDR1 LGHNA, CDR2 YSLEER. CDR3 in DNA: TGCGCCAGCAGCCAGGGAACCGGGACAGGGAACTATGGCTACACCTTC. Encoded protein: CASSQGTGTGNYGYTF.

The chain combines TRBV2 with TRBJ2-1; 15 nucleotides match TRBD2. V shed 4 bases, J shed 4 bases, and the junction held 5 bases outside the gene matches. The CDR3 covers 17 residues. Germline lookup yields CDR1 SNHLY and CDR2 FYNNEI. The CDR3 is CASSVRTSGGDYNEQFF. The DNA for the CDR3 is TGTGCCAGCAGTGTCCGGACTAGCGGGGGGGATTACAATGAGCAGTTCTTC.

The chain carries TRBV3-1 and TRBJ1-1, with TRBD1 as a possible D gene (5 bases). The CDR3 is made up of 14 amino acids. In germline, CDR1 is LGHDT, CDR2 YNNKEL (reference sequence). V was trimmed by 3 bases and J by 11 bases, leaving 19 bases between them. The chain's CDR3 is CASSHDQGVRGAFF. The CDR3 nucleotides read TGTGCCAGCAGCCATGATCAAGGGGTGAGAGGGGCTTTCTTT.

CDR3 loop: CASSSLVREKLFF. CDR3 DNA sequence: TGTGCCAGCAGCTCGTTGGTTCGGGAAAAACTGTTTTTT. The chain joins TRBV7-8 to TRBJ1-4; no clear D gene. CDR1 and CDR2 (germline): SGHVS, FQNEAQ. The CDR3 spans 13 residues. Trimming stripped 4 bases from V and 8 bases from J, with 11 bases between.

The rearrangement uses TRBV6-2 or TRBV6-3 and TRBJ1-5; D ambiguous. The germline gives CDR1 MNHEY, CDR2 SVGEGT. The CDR3 has 14 amino acids. Trimming took off 10 bases at V and 5 bases at J, with 18 bases between the two ends. This chain's CDR3 is CATQSKVWDQPQHF. The CDR3 DNA reads TGTGCCACACAATCGAAGGTATGGGATCAGCCCCAGCATTTT.

The chain joins TRBV7-9 to TRBJ1-1; maybe TRBD1 (5 bases). The V end was cut by 8 bases, the J end by 1 base, with 8 bases between. In germline, CDR1 is SEHNR, CDR2 FQNEAQ (reference sequence). The CDR3 totals 12 residues. This CDR3 is CASVGQNTEAFF. The CDR3 DNA reads as TGTGCCAGCGTGGGGCAGAACACTGAAGCTTTCTTT.

The chain couples TRBV7-9 to TRBJ2-3; either TRBD1 or TRBD2 may supply D (5 bases each). The CDR3 contains 14 residues. Germline values: CDR1 SEHNR, CDR2 FQNEAQ (reference sequence). The germline V and J ends were trimmed by 5 bases and 6 bases, with 15 bases remaining between them. As DNA, the CDR3 is TGTGCCAGCAGCCCGGGACCCACCTCGGATACGCAGTATTTT. Its protein product is CASSPGPTSDTQYF.